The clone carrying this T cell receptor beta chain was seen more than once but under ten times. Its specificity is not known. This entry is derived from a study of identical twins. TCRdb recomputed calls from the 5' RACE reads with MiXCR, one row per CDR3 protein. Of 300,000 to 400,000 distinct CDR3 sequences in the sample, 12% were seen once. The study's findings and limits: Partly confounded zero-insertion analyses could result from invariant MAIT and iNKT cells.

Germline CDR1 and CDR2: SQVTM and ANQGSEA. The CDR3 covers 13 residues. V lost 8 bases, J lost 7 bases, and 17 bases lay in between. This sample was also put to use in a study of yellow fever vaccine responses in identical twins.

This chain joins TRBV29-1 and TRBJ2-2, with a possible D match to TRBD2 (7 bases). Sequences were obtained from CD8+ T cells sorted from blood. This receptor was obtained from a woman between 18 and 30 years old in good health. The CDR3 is CSQGGGAFGELFF. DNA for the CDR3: TGCAGCCAGGGAGGGGGGGCTTTCGGGGAGCTGTTTTTT.